The 2 T cell receptor beta chains below were found in one sample sequenced in a study of blood T cell repertoires in COVID-19 (dated by TCRdb to the early 2020s). Libraries were constructed by the immunoSEQ multiplex PCR assay. TCRdb provides this immuneACCESS table in a form limited to in-frame rearrangements. Some clones are lacking; in checked studies, under half of them reflect an unresolved V gene, and why the rest are absent is not known. The sample data list over 95,000 clones, and around 84% of these were observed just once. About 13% of the sample is in the top ten clones. Input material: peripheral blood. The receptor source for this set is a human donor in a cohort sampled during active COVID-19.

The V call is TRBV14, the J call TRBJ1-1; a weak D match, TRBD1 (5 bases). CDR1 SGHDN and CDR2 FVKESK come from the germline V gene. V dropped 0 bases and J dropped 5 bases, with 10 bases sitting between them. There are 14 residues in the CDR3. CDR3 loop: CASSQEGGWTEAFF. Written as DNA, the CDR3 is TGTGCCAGCAGCCAAGAGGGGGGGTGGACTGAAGCTTTCTTT. Combining the CDR3 with reference TRBV14 and TRBJ1-1 gives the whole variable domain EAGVTQFPSHSVIEKGQTVTLRCDPISGHDNLYWYRRVMGKEIKFLLHFVKESKQDESGMPNNRFLAERTGGTYSTLKVQPAELEDSGVYFCASSQEGGWTEAFFGQGTRLTVV.

The count of this clone is one. The rearrangement joins TRBV28 to TRBJ2-3; 7 nucleotides agree with TRBD2. Trimming cost V 6 bases and J 3 bases; bases outside gene matches: 12. Germline CDR1 is MDHEN and CDR2 is SYDVKM. The CDR3 sequence is 16 residues long. The chain's CDR3 is CASRPKMGGGTDTQYF. The CDR3 nucleotides read TGTGCCAGCAGGCCCAAAATGGGGGGGGGAACAGATACGCAGTATTTT. The variable domain in full, completed from reference TRBV28 and TRBJ2-3, reads DVKVTQSSRYLVKRTGEKVFLECVQDMDHENMFWYRQDPGLGLRLIYFSYDVKMKEKGDIPEGYSVSREKKERFSLILESASTNQTSMYLCASRPKMGGGTDTQYFGPGTRLTVL.